This TCR beta chain was identified during a study of T cell changes during pregnancy in multiple sclerosis. This CDR3 has 14 residues. Germline values: CDR1 LNHDA, CDR2 SQIVND (reference sequence). V dropped 3 bases and J dropped 8 bases, with 13 bases sitting between them. Assay: immunoSEQ multiplex PCR; the TCRdb copy retains only in-frame clones and omits some. The sample contains tens of thousands of clones, about 91% of which appear only once. This clone was seen a handful of times. The V call is TRBV19, the J call TRBJ1-4, with D possibly being TRBD1 (5 bases). Sequencing was performed on peripheral blood, taken in the second trimester of pregnancy. The clonotype was recovered from a female donor in good health, enrolled as a control in a pregnancy study. The CDR3, as DNA: TGTGCCAGTAGTATTGGGGCAGGGCGGGAAAAACTGTTTTTT. Translating it yields CASSIGAGREKLFF.